This entry lists 17 T cell receptor beta chains sequenced from one sample in a study of T cells in tuberculosis. Sequencing was performed with immunoSEQ multiplex PCR; in TCRdb, only in-frame clones are kept and a portion is missing. The table shows about 54,000 clones, with roughly 87% occurring only once. Cells were sorted from thawed PBMC rested overnight and stained with GMM-loaded CD1B tetramer, viability dye and anti-CD3. CD1B tetramers were loaded with Rhodococcus equi-derived C32 glucose monomycolate. The material sequenced was CD1b-GMM tetramer-negative cells sorted from PBMCs. The receptors here all came from an adult woman with latent tuberculosis.

This clone was counted between two and nine times. The chain couples TRBV7-2 to TRBJ2-1, with TRBD2 matching 9 bases. CDR1 SGHTA and CDR2 FQGNSA come from the germline V gene. V shed 2 bases and J 5 bases; nucleotides not matched to a gene: 10. This CDR3 spans 17 amino acids. The CDR3 loop is CASSLRWALAGDNEQFF. CDR3 sequence (DNA): TGTGCCAGCAGCTTAAGGTGGGCTTTAGCGGGGGACAATGAGCAGTTCTTC.

The chain uses TRBV7-2 and TRBJ2-1; 7 nucleotides align to TRBD2. The CDR3 contains 18 residues. CDR1 and CDR2 from the germline V gene are SGHTA and FQGNSA. The J segment lost 0 bases and the V segment lost 1 base, leaving 9 bases of the junction unmatched. CDR3 DNA: TGTGCCAGCAGCTTAGTCGGAACCGGGGGGTTCTCCTACAATGAGCAGTTCTTC. Translating gives CASSLVGTGGFSYNEQFF.

This clone is deemed medium-sized (0.01 to 0.1%). This chain connects TRBV6-1 to TRBJ2-7; the match to TRBD1 covers 7 bases. The CDR3 runs to 14 residues. Per germline, CDR1 MNHNS and CDR2 SASEGT. With V trimmed by 2 bases and J by 2 bases, 3 bases remained unmatched. In DNA form, the CDR3 reads TGTGCCAGCAGTGAACAGGGGGATACCTACGAGCAGTACTTC. Translating it yields CASSEQGDTYEQYF.

This clone appeared a single time. The chain combines TRBV5-6 with TRBJ2-5; TRBD1 is a possible D gene (6 bases). This CDR3 contains 13 residues. Germline CDR1 is SGHDT and CDR2 is YYEEEE. V dropped 4 bases and J dropped 2 bases, with 9 bases sitting between them. The CDR3 is CASSPTGQETQYF. The CDR3 coding sequence is TGTGCCAGCAGCCCTACAGGGCAAGAGACCCAGTACTTC.

The rearrangement links TRBV7-3 to TRBJ2-3, with 12 bases identical to TRBD2. This CDR3 has 15 amino acids. After removal of 5 bases from V and 4 bases from J, the junction contained 4 bases not matched to a gene. CDR1 and CDR2 from the germline V gene are SGHTA and FQGTGA. This CDR3 reads CASSLLAGGPDTQYF. The CDR3 DNA is TGTGCCAGCAGCCTTCTAGCGGGGGGGCCAGATACGCAGTATTTT.

The chain links TRBV5-4 to TRBJ2-7, with D possibly TRBD1 on 5 matching bases. This CDR3 contains 14 residues. Between the trimmed V and J ends, which lost 0 bases and 2 bases, there was a span of 9 bases. Germline assignment: CDR1 SGHNT and CDR2 YYREEE (reference sequence). Written as DNA, the CDR3 is TGTGCCAGCAGCTTGGACGACAGAACCTACGAGCAGTACTTC. Its protein is CASSLDDRTYEQYF. Together with reference TRBV5-4 and TRBJ2-7, the CDR3 gives the full variable domain: ETGVTQSPTHLIKTRGQQVTLRCSSQSGHNTVSWYQQALGQGPQFIFQYYREEENGRGNFPPRFSGLQFPNYSSELNVNALELDDSALYLCASSLDDRTYEQYFGPGTRLTVT.

The table lists this clone with a count of one. This chain connects TRBV29-1 to TRBJ2-1; D is unclear. The CDR3 consists of 11 residues. The V and J ends lost 4 bases and 5 bases respectively, with 6 bases between them. Looked up from germline, CDR1 is SQVTM and CDR2 is ANQGSEA. This CDR3 reads CSVGPNNEQFF. CDR3 DNA: TGCAGCGTTGGGCCGAACAATGAGCAGTTCTTC.

The V gene is TRBV6-1, the J gene TRBJ1-2; D is ambiguous. CDR1 MNHNS and CDR2 SASEGT come from the germline V gene. Trimming removed 3 bases at V and 8 bases at J, with 13 bases between. This CDR3 spans 13 amino acids. The CDR3 bases are TGTGCCAGCAGTGACTACAGTCCCCCAGGCTACACCTTC. Translating gives CASSDYSPPGYTF.

V usage is TRBV9 and J usage is TRBJ1-2, with D perhaps TRBD1 (5 bases). V gave up 3 bases and J gave up 8 bases, with 17 bases separating them. This CDR3 spans 14 amino acids. Germline V gives CDR1 SGDLS, CDR2 YYNGEE. CDR3 amino acids: CASSGSETDEGYTF. As DNA, the CDR3 is TGTGCCAGCAGCGGATCAGAGACAGATGAAGGCTACACCTTC.

The rearrangement uses TRBV5-1 and TRBJ1-2, with TRBD1 matching over 8 bases. CDR1 is SGHRS, CDR2 YFSETQ, per germline. The CDR3 is 14 amino acids. The trim removed 0 bases at V and 4 bases at J, leaving 2 bases unmatched. CDR3 nucleotides: TGCGCCAGCAGCTTGGGACAGGGGACCTATGGCTACACCTTC. Translation: CASSLGQGTYGYTF.

This clone was seen more than once but under ten times. The chain couples TRBV7-9 to TRBJ1-2, with 10 positions matching TRBD1. Germline V lookup: CDR1 SEHNR, CDR2 FQNEAQ (reference sequence). V was pared by 6 bases and J by 6 bases, with 4 bases of the junction left unmatched. This CDR3 has 13 amino acids. CDR3 nucleotides: TGTGCCAGCAGATCCGGGACAGGGGATGGCTACACCTTC. Translated, it gives CASRSGTGDGYTF. The variable domain in full, with the rest retrieved from reference TRBV7-9 and TRBJ1-2, is DTGVSQNPRHKITKRGQNVTFRCDPISEHNRLYWYRQTLGQGPEFLTYFQNEAQLEKSRLLSDRFSAERPKGSFSTLEIQRTEQGDSAMYLCASRSGTGDGYTFGSGTRLTVV.

V is TRBV4-2 and J is TRBJ2-7, with D perhaps matching TRBD1 (6 bases). This CDR3 contains 14 residues. CDR1 is LGHNA, CDR2 YNFKEQ, per germline. Between the trimmed V and J ends, which lost 0 bases and 7 bases, there was a span of 13 bases. CDR3 in amino acids: CASSQELSQGEQYF. The CDR3 DNA reads as TGTGCCAGCAGCCAAGAACTATCTCAGGGGGAGCAGTACTTC.

V is TRBV11-2 and J is TRBJ2-7; D unresolved. CDR3 length equals 13 residues. The V end lost 1 base, the J end lost 3 bases, and 7 bases lay between the germline ends. Germline values: CDR1 SGHAT, CDR2 FQNNGV. The CDR3: CASSLGHLYEQYF. In DNA form, the CDR3 reads TGTGCCAGCAGCTTAGGACACCTCTACGAGCAGTACTTC. Supplemented by reference TRBV11-2 and TRBJ2-7, the full variable domain reads EAGVAQSPRYKIIEKRQSVAFWCNPISGHATLYWYQQILGQGPKLLIQFQNNGVVDDSQLPKDRFSAERLKGVDSTLKIQPAKLEDSAVYLCASSLGHLYEQYFGPGTRLTVT.

The chain links TRBV19 to TRBJ1-1, with TRBD1 matching 8 bases. CDR3 size: 14 residues. CDR1 and CDR2 from the germline V gene are LNHDA and SQIVND (reference sequence). J was trimmed by 4 bases and V by 2 bases; bases with no gene match: 3. The CDR3 bases are TGTGCCAGTAGTATACAGGGGGCAAGCACTGAAGCTTTCTTT. Encoded protein: CASSIQGASTEAFF.

This chain links TRBV4-3 with TRBJ2-5; 8 nucleotides align to TRBD2. The closer fit of TRBJ2-7 to the DNA end suggests the J call may be wrong. The CDR3 is 15 amino acids. Germline CDR1 is LGHNA and CDR2 is YSLEER. The CDR3 nucleotides read TGCGCCAGCAGCCAACTCGGGGGGGGCGACTACGAGCAGTACTTC. Translating gives CASSQLGGGDYEQYF.

The chain links TRBV9 to TRBJ2-5; 11 bases map to TRBD2. CDR3 length equals 17 residues. J gave up 5 bases and V 0 bases, and 9 bases lay outside the gene matches. CDR1 and CDR2 from the germline V gene are SGDLS and YYNGEE. CDR3 sequence (DNA): TGTGCCAGCAGCGTAGATGATAGCGGGGGGGCGGGGGAGACCCAGTACTTC. Protein product: CASSVDDSGGAGETQYF.

The chain is built from TRBV28 and TRBJ2-7; a possible D gene is TRBD1 (6 bases). CDR1 MDHEN and CDR2 SYDVKM come from the germline V gene. The germline V and J ends were trimmed by 5 bases and 4 bases, with 21 bases remaining between them. The CDR3 contains 16 residues. CDR3 in DNA: TGTGCCAGCAGTCCCTCTCCTGGGGGCAAAACTTACGAGCAGTACTTC. Its protein is CASSPSPGGKTYEQYF.